This T cell receptor (beta chain) was profiled in a study of high-grade serous ovarian cancer treatment subgroups. Study observations and caveats: Different patients shared almost no repertoire; same-patient tumors shared about 0.1 to 0.8.

Clones were read by immunoSEQ multiplex PCR, and TCRdb kept only the in-frame ones, dropping some. The sample includes thousands of clones, under 80% of them seen just once. V was clipped by 7 bases and J by 4 bases, with 18 bases between them. The CDR3 runs to 14 residues. CDR1 and CDR2 from the germline V gene are SQVTM and ANQGSEA. Tumor samples were taken before definitive surgery or chemotherapy. As to this clone: Antigen: not known.

The sample consisted of tumor tissue. This sequence originates from a human donor with high-grade serous ovarian cancer. The V call is TRBV29-1, the J call TRBJ2-3; D ambiguous. The CDR3: CSGCRGFCADTQYF. The CDR3 nucleotides are TGCAGCGGATGTAGAGGATTTTGCGCAGATACGCAGTATTTT.